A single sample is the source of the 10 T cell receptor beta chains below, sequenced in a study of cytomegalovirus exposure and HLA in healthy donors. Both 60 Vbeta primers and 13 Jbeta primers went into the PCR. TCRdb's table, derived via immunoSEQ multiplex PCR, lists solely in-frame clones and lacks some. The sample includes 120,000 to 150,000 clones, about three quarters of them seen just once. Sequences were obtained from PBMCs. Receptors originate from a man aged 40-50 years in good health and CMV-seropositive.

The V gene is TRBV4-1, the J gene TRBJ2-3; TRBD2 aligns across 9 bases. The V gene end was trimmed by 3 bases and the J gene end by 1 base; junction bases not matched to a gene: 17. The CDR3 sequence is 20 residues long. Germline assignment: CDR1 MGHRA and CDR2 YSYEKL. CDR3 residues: CASSQLIGGGLAIGTDTQYF. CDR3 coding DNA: TGCGCCAGCAGCCAGTTAATCGGCGGAGGACTAGCGATCGGCACAGATACGCAGTATTTT.

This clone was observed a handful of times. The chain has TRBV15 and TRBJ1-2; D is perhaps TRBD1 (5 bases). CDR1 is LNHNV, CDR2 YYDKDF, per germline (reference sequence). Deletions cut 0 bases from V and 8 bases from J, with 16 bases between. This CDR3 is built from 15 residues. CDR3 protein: CATSREQVVTDGYTF. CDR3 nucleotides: TGTGCCACCAGCAGAGAACAGGTTGTAACGGACGGCTACACCTTC. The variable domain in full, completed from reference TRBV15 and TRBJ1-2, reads DAMVIQNPRYQVTQFGKPVTLSCSQTLNHNVMYWYQQKSSQAPKLLFHYYDKDFNNEADTPDNFQSRRPNTSFCFLDIRSPGLGDTAMYLCATSREQVVTDGYTFGSGTRLTVV.

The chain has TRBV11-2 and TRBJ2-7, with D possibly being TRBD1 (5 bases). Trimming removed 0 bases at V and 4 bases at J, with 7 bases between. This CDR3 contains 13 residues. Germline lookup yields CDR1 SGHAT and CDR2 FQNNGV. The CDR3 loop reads CASSLETEYEQYF. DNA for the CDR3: TGTGCCAGCAGCTTAGAGACAGAATACGAGCAGTACTTC.

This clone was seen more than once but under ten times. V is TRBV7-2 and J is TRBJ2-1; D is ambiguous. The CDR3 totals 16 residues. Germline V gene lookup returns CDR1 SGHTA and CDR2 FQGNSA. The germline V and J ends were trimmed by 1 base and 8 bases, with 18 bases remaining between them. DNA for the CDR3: TGTGCCAGCAGCTTAGGCCTGGCAAGGAGATACTATGAGCAGTTCTTC. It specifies CASSLGLARRYYEQFF.

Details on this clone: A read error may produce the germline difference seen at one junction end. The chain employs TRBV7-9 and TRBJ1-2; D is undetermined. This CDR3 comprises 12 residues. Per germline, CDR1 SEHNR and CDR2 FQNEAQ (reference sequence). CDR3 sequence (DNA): TGTTCCAGCAGCTCGGGGAGGCCTGGCTACACCTTC. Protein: CSSSSGRPGYTF.

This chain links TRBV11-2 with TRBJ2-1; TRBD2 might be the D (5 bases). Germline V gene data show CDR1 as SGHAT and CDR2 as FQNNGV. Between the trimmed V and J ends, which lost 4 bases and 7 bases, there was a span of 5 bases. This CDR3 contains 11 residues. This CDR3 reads CASSWRNEQFF. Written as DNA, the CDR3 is TGTGCCAGCAGCTGGAGGAATGAGCAGTTCTTC.

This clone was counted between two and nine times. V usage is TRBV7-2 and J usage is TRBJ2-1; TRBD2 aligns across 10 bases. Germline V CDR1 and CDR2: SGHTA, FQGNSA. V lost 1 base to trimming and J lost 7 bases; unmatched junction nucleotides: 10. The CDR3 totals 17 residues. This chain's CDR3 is CASSLVVSSGSGNEQFF. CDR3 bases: TGTGCCAGCAGCTTAGTAGTTTCTAGCGGGAGCGGGAATGAGCAGTTCTTC.

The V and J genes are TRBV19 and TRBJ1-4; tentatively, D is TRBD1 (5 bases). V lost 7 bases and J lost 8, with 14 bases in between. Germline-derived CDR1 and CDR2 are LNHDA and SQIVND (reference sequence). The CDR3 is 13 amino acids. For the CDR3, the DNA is TGTGCCAGTAATACAGGACGAAGGGAAAAACTGTTTTTT. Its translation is CASNTGRREKLFF.

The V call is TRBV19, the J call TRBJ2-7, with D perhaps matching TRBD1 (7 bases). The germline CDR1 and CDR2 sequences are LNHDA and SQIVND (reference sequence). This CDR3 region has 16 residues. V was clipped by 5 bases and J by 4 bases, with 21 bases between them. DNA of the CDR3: TGTGCCAGTAGTCCCCCTTCGTCGCAGGGGGGTTACGAGCAGTACTTC. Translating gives CASSPPSSQGGYEQYF.

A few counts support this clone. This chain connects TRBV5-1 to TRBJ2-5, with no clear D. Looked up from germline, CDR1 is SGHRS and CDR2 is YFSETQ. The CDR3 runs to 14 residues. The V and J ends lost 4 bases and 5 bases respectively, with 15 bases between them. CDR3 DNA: TGCGCCAGCAGCACATTCAGGATTGGGGAGACCCAGTACTTC. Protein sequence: CASSTFRIGETQYF.